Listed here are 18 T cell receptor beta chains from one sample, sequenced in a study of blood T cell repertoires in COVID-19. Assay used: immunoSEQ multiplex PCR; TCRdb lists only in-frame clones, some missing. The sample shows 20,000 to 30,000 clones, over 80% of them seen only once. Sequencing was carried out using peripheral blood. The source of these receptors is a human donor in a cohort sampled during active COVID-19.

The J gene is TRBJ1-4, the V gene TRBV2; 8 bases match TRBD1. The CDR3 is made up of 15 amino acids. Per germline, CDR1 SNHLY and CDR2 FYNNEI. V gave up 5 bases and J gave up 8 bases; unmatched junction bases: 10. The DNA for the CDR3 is TGTGCCAGCAGTCTAATGACAGGGGCTCGCGAAAAACTGTTTTTT. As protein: CASSLMTGAREKLFF.

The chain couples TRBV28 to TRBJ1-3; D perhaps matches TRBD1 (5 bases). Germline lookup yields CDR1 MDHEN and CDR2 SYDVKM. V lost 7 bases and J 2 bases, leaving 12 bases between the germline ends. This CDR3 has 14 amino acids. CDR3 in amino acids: CASIPGLTGNTIYF. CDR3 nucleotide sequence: TGTGCCAGCATTCCGGGACTAACTGGAAACACCATATATTTT.

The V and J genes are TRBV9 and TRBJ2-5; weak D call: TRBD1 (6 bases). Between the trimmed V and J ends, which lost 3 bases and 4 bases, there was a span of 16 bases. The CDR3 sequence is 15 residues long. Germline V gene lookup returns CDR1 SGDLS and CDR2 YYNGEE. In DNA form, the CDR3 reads TGTGCCAGCAGCGGGGGGCTAGCAAGCGGAGAGACCCAGTACTTC. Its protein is CASSGGLASGETQYF.

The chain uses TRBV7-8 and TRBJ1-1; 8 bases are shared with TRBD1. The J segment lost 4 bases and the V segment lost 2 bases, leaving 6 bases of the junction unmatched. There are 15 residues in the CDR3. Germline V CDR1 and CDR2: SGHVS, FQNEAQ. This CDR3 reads CASSLQGAATTEAFF. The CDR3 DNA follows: TGTGCCAGCAGCTTACAGGGGGCGGCGACCACTGAAGCTTTCTTT. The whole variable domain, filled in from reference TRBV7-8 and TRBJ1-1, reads GAGVSQSPRYKVAKRGQDVALRCDPISGHVSLFWYQQALGQGPEFLTYFQNEAQLDKSGLPSDRFFAERPEGSVSTLKIQRTQQEDSAVYLCASSLQGAATTEAFFGQGTRLTVV.

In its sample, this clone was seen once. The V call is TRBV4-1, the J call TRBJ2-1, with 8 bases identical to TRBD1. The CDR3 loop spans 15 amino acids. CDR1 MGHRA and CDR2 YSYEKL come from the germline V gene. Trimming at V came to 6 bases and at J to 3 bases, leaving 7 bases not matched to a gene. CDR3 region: CASRRTGWYYNEQFF. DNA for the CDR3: TGCGCCAGCAGGCGGACAGGGTGGTACTACAATGAGCAGTTCTTC.

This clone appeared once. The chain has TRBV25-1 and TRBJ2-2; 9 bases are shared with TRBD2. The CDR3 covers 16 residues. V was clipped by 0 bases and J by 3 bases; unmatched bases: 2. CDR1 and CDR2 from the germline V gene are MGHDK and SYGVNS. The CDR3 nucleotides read TGTGCCAGCAGTGAATATAGCGGGGGCCACACCGGGGAGCTGTTTTTT. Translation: CASSEYSGGHTGELFF.

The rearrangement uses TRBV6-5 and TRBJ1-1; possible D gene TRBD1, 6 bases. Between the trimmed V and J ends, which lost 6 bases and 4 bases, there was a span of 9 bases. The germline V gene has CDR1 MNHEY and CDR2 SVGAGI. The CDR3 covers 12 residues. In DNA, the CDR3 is TGTGCCAGCAGGGGACACGCCACTGAAGCTTTCTTT. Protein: CASRGHATEAFF.

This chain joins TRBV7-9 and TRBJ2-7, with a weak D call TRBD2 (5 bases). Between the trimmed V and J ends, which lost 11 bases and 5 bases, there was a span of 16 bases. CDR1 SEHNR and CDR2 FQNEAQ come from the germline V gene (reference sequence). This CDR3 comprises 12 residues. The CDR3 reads CAGGGTPHEQYF. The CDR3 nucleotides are TGTGCCGGAGGCGGTACCCCCCACGAGCAGTACTTC.

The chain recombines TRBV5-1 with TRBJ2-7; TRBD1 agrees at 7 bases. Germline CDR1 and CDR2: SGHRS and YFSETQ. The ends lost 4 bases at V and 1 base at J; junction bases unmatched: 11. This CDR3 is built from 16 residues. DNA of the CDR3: TGCGCCAGCAGCCGGGCAGGGGGTGAATTTTCCTACGAGCAGTACTTC. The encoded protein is CASSRAGGEFSYEQYF.

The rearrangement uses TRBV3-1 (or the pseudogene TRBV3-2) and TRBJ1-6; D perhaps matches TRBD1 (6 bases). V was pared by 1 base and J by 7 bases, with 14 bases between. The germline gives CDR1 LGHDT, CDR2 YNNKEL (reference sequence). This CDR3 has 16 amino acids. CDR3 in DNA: TGTGCCAGCAGCCAAGGAGGGGGAGTATTGAATTCACCCCTCCACTTT. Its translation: CASSQGGGVLNSPLHF.

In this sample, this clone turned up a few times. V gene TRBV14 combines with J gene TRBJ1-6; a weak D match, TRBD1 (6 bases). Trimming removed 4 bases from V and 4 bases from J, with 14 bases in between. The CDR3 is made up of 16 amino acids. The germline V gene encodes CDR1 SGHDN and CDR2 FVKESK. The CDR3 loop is CASSRRQAAYNSPLHF. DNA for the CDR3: TGTGCCAGCAGCCGCAGACAGGCGGCTTATAATTCACCCCTCCACTTT.

The CDR3 sequence is CASSARQDSEQYV. The CDR3 DNA sequence: TGTGCCAGCAGCGCTCGACAGGATTCTGAGCAGTACGTC. The chain carries TRBV11-3 and TRBJ2-7; a possible D gene is TRBD1 (6 bases). The CDR3 has 13 amino acids. Germline CDR1 SGHNT, CDR2 YENEEA. The V end lost 5 bases, the J end lost 7 bases, and 15 bases lay between the germline ends.

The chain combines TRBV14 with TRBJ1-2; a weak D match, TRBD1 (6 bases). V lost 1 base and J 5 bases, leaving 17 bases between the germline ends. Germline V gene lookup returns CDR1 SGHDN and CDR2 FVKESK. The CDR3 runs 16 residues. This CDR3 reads CASSQADRKRSYGYTF. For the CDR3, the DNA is TGTGCCAGCAGCCAAGCTGACAGGAAGAGATCTTATGGCTACACCTTC. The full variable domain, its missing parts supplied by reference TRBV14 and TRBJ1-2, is EAGVTQFPSHSVIEKGQTVTLRCDPISGHDNLYWYRRVMGKEIKFLLHFVKESKQDESGMPNNRFLAERTGGTYSTLKVQPAELEDSGVYFCASSQADRKRSYGYTFGSGTRLTVV.

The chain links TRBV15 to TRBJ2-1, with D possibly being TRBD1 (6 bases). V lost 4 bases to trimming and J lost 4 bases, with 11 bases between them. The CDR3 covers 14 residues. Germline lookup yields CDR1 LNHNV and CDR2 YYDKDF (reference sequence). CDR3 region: CATSNRDTYNEQFF. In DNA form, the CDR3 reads TGTGCCACCAGCAACCGGGACACTTACAATGAGCAGTTCTTC.

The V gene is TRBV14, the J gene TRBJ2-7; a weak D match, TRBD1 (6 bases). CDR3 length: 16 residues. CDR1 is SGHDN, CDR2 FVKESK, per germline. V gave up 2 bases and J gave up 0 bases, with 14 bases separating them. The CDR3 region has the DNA TGTGCCAGCAGCCAACGCCTAGGGGACAACTCCTACGAGCAGTACTTC. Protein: CASSQRLGDNSYEQYF.

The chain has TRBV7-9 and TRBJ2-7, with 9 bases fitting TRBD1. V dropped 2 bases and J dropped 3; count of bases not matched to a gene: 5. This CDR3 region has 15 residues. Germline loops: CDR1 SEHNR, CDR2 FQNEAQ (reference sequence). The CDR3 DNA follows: TGTGCCAGCAGCTTATTGGGACAGGGATTCTACGAGCAGTACTTC. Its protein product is CASSLLGQGFYEQYF.

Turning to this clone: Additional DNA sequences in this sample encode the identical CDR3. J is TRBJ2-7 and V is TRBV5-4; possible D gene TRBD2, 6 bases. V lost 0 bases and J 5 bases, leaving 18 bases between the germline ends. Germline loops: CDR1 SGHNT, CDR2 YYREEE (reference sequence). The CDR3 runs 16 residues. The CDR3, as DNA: TGTGCCAGCAGCTTGGAAGGGCGGCGGGGTGGGAACGAGCAGTACTTC. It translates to CASSLEGRRGGNEQYF.

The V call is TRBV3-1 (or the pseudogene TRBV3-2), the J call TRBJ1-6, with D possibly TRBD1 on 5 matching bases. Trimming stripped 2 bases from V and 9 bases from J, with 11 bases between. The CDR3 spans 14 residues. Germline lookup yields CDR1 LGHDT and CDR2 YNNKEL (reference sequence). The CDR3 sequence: CASSQPRDSSPLHF. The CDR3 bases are TGTGCCAGCAGCCAACCCAGGGATAGTTCACCCCTCCACTTT.